What follows are 18 T cell receptor beta chains derived from one specimen sequenced in a study of blood T cells in healthy people across ages. Using a J-beta primer mix together with a sample-barcoded 5' primer, a second PCR was run for about 7 to 12 cycles. TCRdb independently ran MiXCR on the 5' RACE reads; one entry per CDR3 protein. The sample shows roughly 800,000 distinct CDR3 sequences, about 53% of them seen only once. The source material was blood. Receptors were obtained from an older man in good health.

CDR3 sequence reads: CASSPTSGNEQFF. CDR3 nucleotides: TGTGCCAGCAGCCCCACTAGCGGCAATGAGCAGTTCTTC. The V gene is TRBV27, the J gene TRBJ2-1; 8 positions agree with TRBD2. The V gene's germline CDR1 is MNHEY and CDR2 SMNVEV (reference sequence). V was pared by 6 bases and J by 6 bases, with 4 bases of the junction left unmatched. This CDR3 has 13 amino acids.

This clonotype showed up just a few times. The chain joins TRBV6-2 or TRBV6-3 to TRBJ2-5; 7 bases are shared with TRBD2. Germline CDR1 is MNHEY and CDR2 is SVGEGT. V lost 8 bases to trimming and J lost 2 bases; unmatched junction nucleotides: 5. This CDR3 region has 13 residues. The CDR3 loop reads CASRLAEQETQYF. As DNA, the CDR3 is TGTGCCAGCCGCCTAGCGGAACAAGAGACCCAGTACTTC.

V is TRBV28 and J is TRBJ2-1; 12 bases are shared with TRBD2. The junction had 7 bases not matched to a gene; V was cut back by 5 bases and J by 8 bases. Germline values: CDR1 MDHEN, CDR2 SYDVKM. The CDR3 runs 15 residues. The CDR3, as DNA: TGTGCCAGCAGTCCCCTAGCGGGAGGGGGGTATGAGCAGTTCTTC. Residues: CASSPLAGGGYEQFF. Full variable domain (missing parts from reference TRBV28 and TRBJ2-1): DVKVTQSSRYLVKRTGEKVFLECVQDMDHENMFWYRQDPGLGLRLIYFSYDVKMKEKGDIPEGYSVSREKKERFSLILESASTNQTSMYLCASSPLAGGGYEQFFGPGTRLTVL.

Comment on this clonotype: A much larger clone differs from this one at a single base, so this may be a read error. The V call is TRBV18, the J call TRBJ2-5, with D possibly matching TRBD2 (6 bases). The J call may not be correct, given that the DNA end is closer to TRBJ2-7. Germline CDR1 reads KGHSH; CDR2 reads LQKENI. The CDR3 spans 14 residues. The CDR3 protein is CASSPIGGDDEQYF. DNA of the CDR3: TGTGCCAGCTCACCAATCGGGGGTGACGACGAGCAGTACTTC.

This clonotype was seen a few times. The rearrangement uses TRBV6-2 or TRBV6-3 and TRBJ2-1; no reliable D call. Trimming shortened V by 2 bases and J by 8 bases, and 16 bases separated the two germline ends. The CDR3 is 15 residues long. CDR1 and CDR2 from the germline V gene are MNHEY and SVGEGT. The CDR3 coding sequence is TGTGCCAGCAGTTACAACGACCGTCTCGGCGATGAGCAGTTCTTC. Translation gives CASSYNDRLGDEQFF.

The sample holds a few counts of this clonotype. The J gene is TRBJ2-7, the V gene TRBV20-1, with D perhaps TRBD2 (7 bases). Germline V gene lookup returns CDR1 DFQATT and CDR2 SNEGSKA (reference sequence). The V and J ends lost 0 bases and 5 bases respectively, with 14 bases between them. The CDR3 length is 14 residues. The DNA for the CDR3 is TGCAGTGCTAGAGATTTGCGGGGGCACGACGAGCAGTACTTC. Amino acids: CSARDLRGHDEQYF.

The chain joins TRBV4-1 to TRBJ2-7; TRBD1 might be the D (6 bases). This CDR3 comprises 15 residues. Per the germline V gene, CDR1 is MGHRA and CDR2 is YSYEKL. V dropped 4 bases and J dropped 2 bases, with 15 bases sitting between them. CDR3 protein: CASSPVGTTTYEQYF. The CDR3 region has the DNA TGCGCCAGCAGCCCCGTCGGGACAACTACCTACGAGCAGTACTTC.

This clonotype was observed a handful of times. The V call is TRBV6-6, the J call TRBJ1-2, with D tentatively TRBD1 (5 bases). This CDR3 has 15 residues. Trimming pared 0 bases from V and 4 bases from J, leaving 12 bases between. Germline V gives CDR1 MNHNY, CDR2 SVGAGI (reference sequence). This chain's CDR3 is CASSYSKGASYGYTF. The CDR3 nucleotides are TGTGCCAGCAGTTACTCGAAAGGGGCCAGCTATGGCTACACCTTC.

The rearrangement links TRBV28 to TRBJ2-5, with D hard to call. Trimming took off 7 bases at V and 2 bases at J, with 11 bases between the two ends. The CDR3 runs to 13 residues. Germline V lookup: CDR1 MDHEN, CDR2 SYDVKM. CDR3 sequence (DNA): TGTGCCAGCATGAAACAGATGCAAGAGACCCAGTACTTC. As protein: CASMKQMQETQYF.

This clonotype was seen a few times. The genes are TRBV11-2 and TRBJ2-3, with 7 positions matching TRBD2. Germline V gene data show CDR1 as SGHAT and CDR2 as FQNNGV. With V trimmed by 0 bases and J by 14 bases, 11 bases remained unmatched. The CDR3 totals 14 residues. The CDR3: CASSLDPGGRYAYF. The CDR3 DNA sequence: TGTGCCAGCAGCTTAGATCCGGGGGGTAGATACGCGTATTTT. The variable domain in full, with the rest retrieved from reference TRBV11-2 and TRBJ2-3, is EAGVAQSPRYKIIEKRQSVAFWCNPISGHATLYWYQQILGQGPKLLIQFQNNGVVDDSQLPKDRFSAERLKGVDSTLKIQPAKLEDSAVYLCASSLDPGGRYAYFGPGTRLTVL.

This clonotype appeared a few times. This chain links TRBV24-1 with TRBJ2-7; D ambiguous. Germline CDR1 reads KGHDR; CDR2 reads SFDVKD. V lost 4 bases, J lost 6 bases, and 12 bases lay in between. The CDR3 runs to 13 residues. CDR3 region: CATSDYGLGEQYF. The CDR3 nucleotides are TGTGCCACCAGTGACTACGGTTTGGGCGAGCAGTACTTC.

The genes are TRBV20-1 and TRBJ1-1; D may be TRBD1 (6 bases). The V gene's germline CDR1 is DFQATT and CDR2 SNEGSKA (reference sequence). This CDR3 contains 15 residues. Trimming cost V 0 bases and J 5 bases, with 16 bases left between them. This CDR3 reads CSARDGNRVRTEAFF. CDR3 in DNA: TGCAGTGCTAGAGATGGGAACAGGGTACGGACTGAAGCTTTCTTT.

Here the CDR3 reads CASTQRGSQNSPLHF. The DNA of the CDR3 is TGTGCCAGCACCCAGAGGGGCAGCCAGAATTCACCCCTCCACTTT. This chain links TRBV25-1 with TRBJ1-6; possible D gene TRBD1, 5 bases. This CDR3 contains 15 residues. The germline CDR1 and CDR2 sequences are MGHDK and SYGVNS. V was trimmed by 7 bases and J by 7 bases, leaving 17 bases between them.

This clonotype has more than one count but fewer than ten. This chain links TRBV15 with TRBJ2-1, with D perhaps TRBD1 (5 bases). V lost 0 bases, J lost 9 bases, and 15 bases lay in between. Germline CDR1 reads LNHNV; CDR2 reads YYDKDF (reference sequence). This CDR3 spans 15 amino acids. CDR3 sequence reads: CATSRDRQGRTEQFF. The CDR3 nucleotides are TGTGCCACCAGCAGAGATCGGCAGGGAAGGACTGAGCAGTTCTTC.

The chain links TRBV27 to TRBJ1-6, with unresolved D. Germline CDR1 MNHEY, CDR2 SMNVEV (reference sequence). The CDR3 extends over 16 amino acids. The ends were cut back, 3 bases at V and 7 bases at J, with 16 bases in the middle. The CDR3 loop reads CASSFLSFGVNSPLHF. The CDR3 bases are TGTGCCAGCAGTTTTTTATCTTTCGGTGTCAATTCACCCCTCCACTTT.

The chain uses TRBV29-1 and TRBJ2-1; 7 nucleotides match TRBD1. Germline values: CDR1 SQVTM, CDR2 ANQGSEA. The junction had 5 bases not matched to a gene; V was cut back by 6 bases and J by 0 bases. The CDR3 contains 14 residues. Here the CDR3 DNA reads TGCAGCGTAAACAGGGGAAGCTCCTACAATGAGCAGTTCTTC. Its translation: CSVNRGSSYNEQFF.

As to this clonotype: A much larger clone differs by one base, so this may be a read error. The J gene is TRBJ2-3, the V gene TRBV20-1, with a weak D call TRBD2 (5 bases). CDR3 length: 12 amino acids. The V gene lost 3 bases and the J gene lost 2 bases, with 6 bases spanning the gap. The germline gives CDR1 DFQATT, CDR2 SNEGSKA (reference sequence). The CDR3 spells CSASGNTDTQYF. As DNA, the CDR3 is TGCAGTGCTAGCGGGAACACAGATACGCAGTATTTT.

This clonotype has only a few counts. The rearrangement joins TRBV29-1 to TRBJ2-1; TRBD1 matches at 9 bases. After removal of 7 bases from V and 7 bases from J, the junction contained 8 bases not matched to a gene. CDR3 length: 13 residues. CDR1 SQVTM and CDR2 ANQGSEA come from the germline V gene. In DNA form, the CDR3 reads TGCAGCGCCGAGGGGACAGGGAGGAATGAGCAGTTCTTC. It is translated as CSAEGTGRNEQFF.